This T cell receptor (beta chain) was sequenced during a study of PD-L1 blockade in urothelial cancer. The data were produced by immunoSEQ multiplex PCR, yet TCRdb's version contains in-frame clones alone and is incomplete. The top ten hold approximately 14% of the sample, which has about 43,000 clones, 85% to 90% seen once. Germline V gene sequence: CDR1 SQVTM, CDR2 ANQGSEA. The CDR3 covers 14 residues. Trimming took 7 bases from V and 6 from J; bases not matched to a gene: 6. The sequences come from PBMCs, collected around atezolizumab (anti-PD-L1) treatment. The TCR originated in a woman aged 55-69 years with urothelial cancer. The chain links TRBV29-1 to TRBJ2-2; 12 bases are shared with TRBD1. CDR3 coding DNA: TGCAGCGGAGGGACAGGGGGCTATTCCGGGGAGCTGTTTTTT. It is translated as CSGGTGGYSGELFF.